Sequencing of this T cell receptor (beta chain) was carried out in a study of blood T cell repertoires in COVID-19 (dated by TCRdb to between 2020 and 2021). As for the study more broadly: The collaborator samples originated in the United States, Italy and Spain and spanned the acute and convalescent phases of COVID-19. The prospective study material was composed of cDNA or gDNA derived from T cells, B-cell-depleted T cells, or PBMCs. HLA class I and class II types, where available, came from metadata supplied by the sample provider rather than from assay-based typing. Deeply sampled blood TCRbeta repertoires from subjects exposed to, actively infected with, or recovered from COVID-19 were included in the dataset. Samples came from the ongoing ImmuneRACE study (first 160 participants) plus 1,254 subjects from 6 global collaborators. A freely available public database, intended as a resource for researchers studying the immune response to SARS-CoV-2, is where the repertoires were released. The sample metadata nearly always contained a de-identified subject ID, COVID-19 status, age in years and sex. Broader findings and caveats from the paper: How much clinical and demographic metadata was included differed by source and by participant, and the metadata was provided uncurated.

TCRbeta CDR3 regions were amplified from genomic DNA using the immunoSEQ Assay, a bias-controlled multiplex PCR. Concerning the study's data processing: Within the assay, amplification of reference gene primers was used to estimate how many nucleated cells each sample contained. To quantify the absolute abundance of each unique TCRbeta CDR3 rearrangement, sequence reads were collapsed and filtered. For each sample, productive Simpson clonality was calculated as the square root of Simpson's diversity index across productive rearrangements. Not all clones reach the TCRdb copy of this immuneACCESS table, which keeps in-frame sequences only. Checked studies attribute under half of the gap to unresolved V genes and leave the rest unexplained. V and J calls and clone size are given by that table; D and trimming were obtained from the DNA. Present in this sample are over 150,000 clones, around 85% of which were seen just once. The ten largest clones capture about 20% of the sample.

Whole blood was collected in K2EDTA tubes by collaborating institutions according to the institutions' own protocols. For TCRbeta analysis, collaborators shipped samples as frozen whole blood, isolated PBMCs, or DNA extracted from either of those sample types. CDR1 is given as LNHDA and CDR2 as SQIVND, both from the germline V gene (reference sequence). Compared with germline, V lacks 5 bases and J lacks 0 bases; bases without a gene match: 6. Spanning cysteine to phenylalanine, the CDR3 consists of 15 amino acids. Left in the record is the CDR3 DNA by itself, 45 bases read in frame from the first base. In regard to this clone: Its antigen remains undetermined. Base qualities are missing; no much larger clone stands one base away.

The sample comprised peripheral blood. This TCR was recovered from a man in his sixties or seventies with active or convalescent COVID-19. The rearranged segments are TRBV19 and TRBJ2-7; TRBD1 aligns with 8 central bases. The nucleotide sequence reads TGTGCCAGTAGTCCCCGGACAGGGAGCTCCTACGAGCAGTACTTC. This gives the protein CASSPRTGSSYEQYF.